The sequence of this T cell receptor (beta chain) was determined in a study of blood T cells in healthy people across ages. Healthy Caucasian individuals from Russia aged about 6 to 95 served as donors. Around 10 milliliters of peripheral blood were drawn from each donor. Study-wide points: Per million T cells, TCR beta diversity dropped about linearly as age rose.

Next came a second PCR, run for about 6 to 12 cycles, which used a sample-barcoded 5' primer along with a J-beta primer mix. A single record per CDR3 protein comes from TCRdb applying MiXCR to the 5' RACE reads. This sample has 1.5 million to 2 million distinct CDR3 sequences, with roughly 50% found just once. Trimming removed 4 bases from V and 8 bases from J, with 13 bases in between. Germline assignment: CDR1 SGHTA and CDR2 FQGNSA. There are 13 residues in the CDR3. This clonotype was seen more than once but under ten times. Its target is not known. The material sequenced was blood. This sequence was found in a woman aged 40 to 50 in good health. The V call is TRBV7-2, the J call TRBJ2-3; D possibly matches TRBD1 or TRBD2 (5 bases each). For the CDR3, the DNA is TGTGCCAGCAGCTGGGACCAGGCCCGTACGCAGTATTTT. It yields the protein CASSWDQARTQYF.